This TCR beta chain emerged from a study of blood T cells in healthy people across ages. The CDR3 totals 16 residues. The J segment lost 1 base and the V segment lost 1 base, leaving 2 bases of the junction unmatched. Germline-derived CDR1 and CDR2 are MNHEY and SMNVEV (reference sequence). This clonotype has at least ten counts. It was with a sample-barcoded 5' primer and a J-beta primer mix that a second PCR of roughly 6 to 12 cycles was run. MiXCR was run by TCRdb on the 5' RACE reads, yielding one entry per CDR3 protein. The table records 900,000 to 950,000 distinct CDR3 sequences, around 29% of them present only once. These same data were also listed under a study on T cells of mothers and their children.

Sequenced sample: blood. This sequence joins TRBV27 and TRBJ2-3; 10 bases line up with TRBD1. This sequence was found in a woman aged 35 to 49 in good health. The CDR3 DNA follows: TGTGCCAGCAGTTTATTGGGGACAGGGGGCACAGATACGCAGTATTTT. Translating gives CASSLLGTGGTDTQYF.